The 16 T cell receptor beta chains reported below all come from one sample, sequenced in a study of blood T cell repertoires in COVID-19. The method was immunoSEQ multiplex PCR; TCRdb's version includes in-frame clones alone and lacks a portion of them. The table lists about 85,000 clones, about 86% of them singletons. Sequencing was carried out using peripheral blood. The receptors derive from a woman of 80 years or more with acute or convalescent COVID-19.

The CDR3 DNA follows: TGCGCCAGCAGCGCAGGACATGTCATAGGGGGTGAGCAGTTCTTC. It yields the protein CASSAGHVIGGEQFF. V gene TRBV5-1 combines with J gene TRBJ2-1; perhaps TRBD1 as D (6 bases). Trimming removed 4 bases from V and 9 bases from J, with 20 bases in between. Germline CDR1 reads SGHRS; CDR2 reads YFSETQ. The CDR3 loop spans 15 amino acids.

This clone was detected once. V and J are TRBV9 and TRBJ2-7, with TRBD1 matching over 9 bases. This CDR3 is built from 15 residues. Trimming at V came to 2 bases and at J to 6 bases, leaving 9 bases not matched to a gene. Germline CDR1 reads SGDLS; CDR2 reads YYNGEE. CDR3 bases: TGTGCCAGCAGCGTGGGGCCGGGACAGGGCGGCGAGCAGTACTTC. This translates into CASSVGPGQGGEQYF.

The chain carries TRBV7-9 and TRBJ2-3; 8 nucleotides align to TRBD2. The CDR3 is 13 amino acids. Germline CDR1 reads SEHNR; CDR2 reads FQNEAQ (reference sequence). The V segment lost 3 bases and the J segment 6 bases; nucleotides outside the gene matches: 2. This CDR3 is CASSFTSGDTQYF. CDR3 in DNA: TGTGCCAGCAGCTTCACTAGCGGCGATACGCAGTATTTT.

The V call is TRBV24-1, the J call TRBJ1-1; the match to TRBD1 covers 7 bases. CDR1 KGHDR and CDR2 SFDVKD come from the germline V gene. J gave up 0 bases and V 3 bases, and 6 bases lay outside the gene matches. The CDR3 loop spans 16 amino acids. CDR3 in amino acids: CATSDPEQGLNTEAFF. The CDR3 DNA reads as TGTGCCACCAGTGATCCCGAACAGGGGTTGAACACTGAAGCTTTCTTT.

The rearrangement links TRBV7-2 to TRBJ2-2, with TRBD2 matching over 7 bases. V was clipped by 1 base and J by 1 base; unmatched bases: 3. In germline, CDR1 is SGHTA, CDR2 FQGNSA. The CDR3 has 16 residues. CDR3 sequence: CASSLVGGGNTGELFF. CDR3 coding DNA: TGTGCCAGCAGCTTAGTGGGCGGGGGGAACACCGGGGAGCTGTTTTTT. Filled out from reference TRBV7-2 and TRBJ2-2, the complete variable domain reads GAGVSQSPSNKVTEKGKDVELRCDPISGHTALYWYRQSLGQGLEFLIYFQGNSAPDKSGLPSDRFSAERTGGSVSTLTIQRTQQEDSAVYLCASSLVGGGNTGELFFGEGSRLTVL.

The V and J genes are TRBV16 and TRBJ2-7, with 12 bases lining up with TRBD2. With 0 bases clipped from V and 1 base from J, the junction kept 1 base outside the gene matches. Germline V CDR1 and CDR2: KGHSY, FQNENV. This CDR3 has 16 residues. The CDR3 loop is CASSQSGLAGSYEQYF. The CDR3 DNA follows: TGTGCCAGCAGCCAATCCGGACTAGCGGGGTCCTACGAGCAGTACTTC.

This chain connects TRBV5-1 to TRBJ1-4; maybe TRBD1 (5 bases). Looked up from germline, CDR1 is SGHRS and CDR2 is YFSETQ. This CDR3 comprises 15 residues. Deletions cut 3 bases from V and 8 bases from J, with 17 bases between. Here the CDR3 reads CASSSGRGRGEKLFF. CDR3 bases: TGCGCCAGCAGCTCTGGGAGGGGAAGAGGCGAAAAACTGTTTTTT.

The CDR3 protein is CASRQGWTSGGSSYNEQFF. As DNA, the CDR3 is TGTGCCAGCAGGCAGGGTTGGACTAGCGGGGGGAGCTCCTACAATGAGCAGTTCTTC. The V and J genes are TRBV3-1 (or the pseudogene TRBV3-2) and TRBJ2-1; 14 nucleotides line up with TRBD2. The junction had 10 bases not matched to a gene; V was cut back by 6 bases and J by 0 bases. CDR3 size: 19 residues. Germline CDR1 LGHDT, CDR2 YNNKEL (reference sequence).

V gene TRBV28 combines with J gene TRBJ2-7, with D perhaps TRBD2 (6 bases). V dropped 2 bases and J dropped 5 bases, with 13 bases sitting between them. CDR3 length: 14 residues. Germline CDR1 reads MDHEN; CDR2 reads SYDVKM. CDR3 loop: CASSLTGGAHEQYF. CDR3 sequence (DNA): TGTGCCAGCAGTTTAACTGGAGGGGCCCACGAGCAGTACTTC.

CDR3 bases: TGTGCCAGCTATAACGGACAGGGCTATAATTCACCCCTCCACTTT. It specifies CASYNGQGYNSPLHF. The chain couples TRBV2 to TRBJ1-6, with TRBD1 matching 8 bases. Germline lookup yields CDR1 SNHLY and CDR2 FYNNEI. V dropped 8 bases and J dropped 3; count of bases not matched to a gene: 6. CDR3 length: 15 residues.

This clone was seen just once. The V gene is TRBV19, the J gene TRBJ1-1; possibly TRBD1 for D (6 bases). CDR3 length: 15 amino acids. V was cut by 1 base and J by 4 bases, with 13 bases left in between. Per the germline V gene, CDR1 is LNHDA and CDR2 is SQIVND (reference sequence). CDR3 residues: CASSIGHRVGTEAFF. The CDR3 DNA is TGTGCCAGTAGTATAGGTCACAGGGTTGGCACTGAAGCTTTCTTT.

V and J are TRBV5-5 and TRBJ1-3, with TRBD1 as a possible D gene (6 bases). This CDR3 is built from 17 residues. Germline lookup yields CDR1 SGHKS and CDR2 YYEKEE (reference sequence). V dropped 0 bases and J dropped 0 bases, with 13 bases sitting between them. CDR3 sequence: CASSLAAGASSGNTIYF. As DNA, the CDR3 is TGTGCCAGCAGCTTGGCGGCAGGGGCTAGCTCTGGAAACACCATATATTTT.

The genes are TRBV29-1 and TRBJ2-5, with D hard to call. Looked up from germline, CDR1 is SQVTM and CDR2 is ANQGSEA. Deletions cut 0 bases from V and 5 bases from J, with 16 bases between. The CDR3 extends over 15 amino acids. CDR3 DNA sequence: TGCAGCGTTGAAGATATGAGTCGAGGTGGGGAGACCCAGTACTTC. It is translated as CSVEDMSRGGETQYF.

The chain is built from TRBV25-1 and TRBJ2-2; D not resolved. The germline gives CDR1 MGHDK, CDR2 SYGVNS. This CDR3 spans 12 amino acids. The V gene lost 5 bases and the J gene lost 4 bases, with 5 bases spanning the gap. Here the CDR3 DNA reads TGTGCCAGCAGTCCTACCACCGGGGAGCTGTTTTTT. Its translation: CASSPTTGELFF.

The chain has TRBV9 and TRBJ2-1, with TRBD2 as a possible D gene (6 bases). This CDR3 is built from 14 residues. The germline gives CDR1 SGDLS, CDR2 YYNGEE. Between the trimmed V and J ends, which lost 0 bases and 7 bases, there was a span of 11 bases. Written as DNA, the CDR3 is TGTGCCAGCAGCGTAGTCGGGAGTTCGAATGAGCAGTTCTTC. Its translation is CASSVVGSSNEQFF.

V is TRBV3-1 (or the pseudogene TRBV3-2) and J is TRBJ2-5; 10 positions agree with TRBD2. V dropped 3 bases and J dropped 1; count of bases not matched to a gene: 8. This CDR3 region has 17 residues. Germline V gives CDR1 LGHDT, CDR2 YNNKEL (reference sequence). The CDR3, as DNA: TGTGCCAGCAGCCACTTATCTAGCGGGGGCCCCCAAGAGACCCAGTACTTC. It encodes CASSHLSSGGPQETQYF.